Listed below are T cell receptor beta chains from one sample, sequenced in a study of CD8 T cells in Susac syndrome. TCRdb ran MiXCR on the immunoSEQ multiplex PCR reads and lists one entry per CDR3 protein. In the table there are around 200,000 distinct CDR3 sequences, about 95% of which are singletons. The sample comprised CD8+ T cells from PBMCs. The receptors stem from a human donor with Susac syndrome. The CDR3 runs from the conserved cysteine through the conserved F or W. The D gene is left open where the match is weak. Clone size is shown for a subset of rows, as once, few, many or a class of expanded clone.

clone_size: .; d_call: .; v_call: TRBV7-9; j_call: TRBJ2-7; cdr3_length: 14; cdr3_aa: CASSQAWPGGEQYF; cdr3_nt: TGTGCCAGCAGCCAGGCCTGGCCAGGCGGCGAGCAGTACTTC
clone_size: .; d_call: .; v_call: TRBV5-1; j_call: TRBJ1-2; cdr3_length: 14; cdr3_aa: CASSLEGDVGGYTF; cdr3_nt: TGCGCCAGCAGCTTGGAAGGGGATGTTGGTGGCTACACCTTC
clone_size: .; d_call: .; v_call: TRBV7-9; j_call: TRBJ1-1; cdr3_length: 14; cdr3_aa: CASGIGQGNAEAFF; cdr3_nt: TGTGCCAGCGGAATTGGGCAGGGGAACGCTGAAGCTTTCTTT
clone_size: .; d_call: .; v_call: TRBV27; j_call: TRBJ2-1; cdr3_length: 13; cdr3_aa: CATQRDGYNEQFF; cdr3_nt: TGTGCCACCCAACGGGACGGCTACAATGAGCAGTTCTTC
clone_size: .; d_call: .; v_call: TRBV7-7; j_call: TRBJ2-1; cdr3_length: 13; cdr3_aa: CASSSMTGDEQFF; cdr3_nt: TGTGCTAGCAGCTCTATGACTGGTGATGAGCAGTTCTTC
clone_size: .; d_call: TRBD2; v_call: TRBV5-1; j_call: TRBJ2-7; cdr3_length: 14; cdr3_aa: CASSWGLGGYEQYF; cdr3_nt: TGCGCCAGCAGCTGGGGACTAGGAGGGTACGAGCAGTACTTC
clone_size: .; d_call: .; v_call: TRBV30; j_call: TRBJ1-4; cdr3_length: 13; cdr3_aa: CAWSPMNSEKLFF; cdr3_nt: TGTGCCTGGAGCCCCATGAACAGTGAAAAACTGTTTTTT
clone_size: .; d_call: .; v_call: TRBV13; j_call: TRBJ2-4; cdr3_length: 20; cdr3_aa: CASSSPTSRSNIVAKNIQYF; cdr3_nt: TGTGCCAGCAGCTCCCCAACCTCAAGATCCAATATAGTCGCCAAAAACATTCAGTACTTC
clone_size: .; d_call: .; v_call: TRBV2; j_call: TRBJ2-1; cdr3_length: 15; cdr3_aa: CASSEMVLGANEQFF; cdr3_nt: TGTGCCAGCAGTGAAATGGTTCTCGGGGCCAATGAGCAGTTCTTC
clone_size: .; d_call: TRBD2; v_call: TRBV29-1; j_call: TRBJ2-1; cdr3_length: 16; cdr3_aa: CSVEDGRLAGDNEQFF; cdr3_nt: TGCAGCGTTGAAGACGGACGGCTAGCGGGCGATAATGAGCAGTTCTTC
clone_size: .; d_call: .; v_call: TRBV20-1; j_call: TRBJ2-3; cdr3_length: 15; cdr3_aa: CSARDRQSYTDTQYF; cdr3_nt: TGCAGTGCTAGAGATCGCCAGAGCTACACAGATACGCAGTATTTT
clone_size: .; d_call: .; v_call: TRBV13; j_call: TRBJ1-2; cdr3_length: 13; cdr3_aa: CASSQGMEAGYTF; cdr3_nt: TGTGCCAGCAGCCAGGGGATGGAGGCTGGCTACACCTTC
clone_size: .; d_call: TRBD1; v_call: TRBV7-8; j_call: TRBJ2-3; cdr3_length: 16; cdr3_aa: CASSLPLTGGTDTQYF; cdr3_nt: TGTGCCAGCAGCTTACCGTTGACAGGGGGCACAGATACGCAGTATTTT
clone_size: .; d_call: .; v_call: TRBV12-3/TRBV12-4; j_call: TRBJ2-7; cdr3_length: 15; cdr3_aa: CASSLARTVVYEQYF; cdr3_nt: TGTGCCAGCAGTTTAGCAAGGACAGTCGTCTACGAGCAGTACTTC
clone_size: .; d_call: TRBD1; v_call: TRBV20-1; j_call: TRBJ1-5; cdr3_length: 16; cdr3_aa: CSAQGGGRGLDQPQHF; cdr3_nt: TGCAGTGCGCAGGGGGGGGGCAGGGGGCTCGATCAGCCCCAGCATTTT
clone_size: .; d_call: .; v_call: TRBV4-1; j_call: TRBJ2-7; cdr3_length: 12; cdr3_aa: CASSQGSTDTHF; cdr3_nt: TGCGCCAGCAGCCAAGGTAGCACAGATACGCACTTC
clone_size: once; d_call: .; v_call: TRBV19; j_call: TRBJ2-3; cdr3_length: 13; cdr3_aa: CASSYLVGDTQYF; cdr3_nt: TGTGCCAGCTCCTATTTAGTCGGAGATACGCAGTATTTT
clone_size: .; d_call: TRBD1; v_call: TRBV20-1; j_call: TRBJ2-7; cdr3_length: 14; cdr3_aa: CSARDRDRTYEQYF; cdr3_nt: TGCAGTGCTAGAGACCGGGACAGAACCTACGAGCAGTACTTC
clone_size: once; d_call: .; v_call: TRBV27; j_call: TRBJ2-2; cdr3_length: 13; cdr3_aa: CASSLMNTGELFF; cdr3_nt: TGTGCCAGCAGTTTAATGAACACCGGGGAGCTGTTTTTT
clone_size: .; d_call: .; v_call: TRBV18; j_call: TRBJ2-7; cdr3_length: 17; cdr3_aa: CASSPYHLSMQGHEQYF; cdr3_nt: TGTGCCAGCTCACCGTATCATCTCAGTATGCAGGGCCACGAGCAGTACTTC